These T cell receptor beta chains were read from a single sample in a study of T cell responses to AZD1222 COVID-19 vaccine. This table comes from immunoSEQ multiplex PCR, and its TCRdb copy is limited to in-frame clones, with some not included. This table has around 120,000 clones, approximately 93% appearing once. Sample: peripheral blood, taken on day 0 of AZD1222 vaccination. These receptors all come from an adult in good health. Each CDR3 is given with its conserved first and last residue. A D gene is named only where the DNA matches it firmly. Only some rows state a clone size, as once, few, many or a class for expanded clones.

v_call	j_call	d_call	clone_size	cdr3_aa	cdr3_nt
TRBV28	TRBJ2-1	-	-	CASSVLTGAGSYNEQFF	TGTGCCAGCAGTGTACTGACAGGAGCTGGGTCCTACAATGAGCAGTTCTTC
TRBV6-2/TRBV6-3	TRBJ1-1	TRBD1	-	CASSWTGENTEAFF	TGTGCCAGCAGTTGGACAGGGGAAAACACTGAAGCTTTCTTT
TRBV7-9	TRBJ2-2	TRBD2	once	CASSLPQELAGGELFF	TGTGCCAGCAGCCTACCCCAAGAGCTAGCGGGCGGGGAGCTGTTTTTT
TRBV28	TRBJ2-5	-	-	CASRPRGSGQETQYF	TGTGCCAGCAGACCACGAGGGAGCGGGCAAGAGACCCAGTACTTC
TRBV27	TRBJ1-1	-	once	CASSLGQNAEAFF	TGTGCCAGCAGCCTTGGACAGAACGCTGAAGCTTTCTTT
TRBV9	TRBJ2-7	TRBD1	-	CASSPPPGQGFREQYF	TGTGCCAGCAGCCCGCCGCCGGGACAGGGGTTTCGCGAGCAGTACTTC
TRBV2	TRBJ1-5	-	once	CASSGDKYSNQPQHF	TGTGCCAGCAGCGGGGACAAGTATAGCAATCAGCCCCAGCATTTT
TRBV12-3/TRBV12-4	TRBJ2-3	-	-	CASSYGSPDTQYF	TGTGCCAGCAGTTACGGGAGTCCAGATACGCAGTATTTT
TRBV12-3/TRBV12-4	TRBJ2-1	-	-	CASSLSRDLFF	TGTGCCAGCAGTTTAAGCCGGGACCTGTTCTTC
TRBV6-2/TRBV6-3	TRBJ1-6	-	-	CASSSSSLNSPLHF	TGTGCCAGCAGTTCAAGCAGTCTAAATTCACCCCTCCACTTT
TRBV30	TRBJ1-6	TRBD1	once	CAWSGDSSNSPLHF	TGTGCCTGGAGCGGGGACAGTTCAAATTCACCCCTCCACTTT
TRBV20-1	TRBJ1-2	-	-	CSARDDYGYTF	TGCAGTGCTAGAGATGACTATGGCTACACCTTC
TRBV27	TRBJ2-2	TRBD2	-	CASSSTLAGDTGELFF	TGTGCCAGCAGTTCCACCCTAGCGGGAGACACCGGGGAGCTGTTTTTT
TRBV19	TRBJ1-1	-	-	CASSIRDTEAFF	TGTGCCAGTAGTATCCGGGACACTGAAGCTTTCTTT
TRBV7-8	TRBJ1-3	-	-	CASGAGNTIYF	TGTGCAAGCGGTGCCGGAAACACCATATATTTT
TRBV14	TRBJ1-1	-	-	CASNQRGVGTEAFF	TGTGCCAGCAACCAAAGGGGGGTGGGCACTGAAGCTTTCTTT
TRBV5-1	TRBJ2-2	-	-	CASSLGLAGAGELFF	TGCGCCAGCAGCTTGGGGCTAGCAGGAGCCGGGGAGCTGTTTTTT
TRBV15	TRBJ2-7	-	-	CATSRDIRIGEQYF	TGTGCCACCAGCAGAGATATTAGGATCGGGGAGCAGTACTTC
TRBV4-1	TRBJ2-1	-	-	CASSQDPFGDLGGQFF	TGCGCCAGCAGCCAAGATCCCTTCGGGGATCTAGGAGGGCAGTTCTTC
TRBV10-3	TRBJ1-5	TRBD1	-	CASGPGQNQPQHF	TGTGCCAGCGGCCCGGGACAGAATCAGCCCCAGCATTTT
TRBV15	TRBJ1-1	TRBD1	once	CATSGPWGTGTTEAFF	TGTGCCACCAGCGGTCCCTGGGGGACAGGTACCACCGAGGCTTTCTTT
TRBV4-1	TRBJ2-1	-	-	CASSELNMLVYNEQFF	TGCGCCAGCAGCGAGCTGAACATGCTAGTCTACAATGAGCAGTTCTTC
TRBV3-1/TRBV3-2	TRBJ1-5	TRBD1	-	CASSPQLDRGRQPQHF	TGTGCCAGCAGCCCGCAACTCGACAGGGGTAGGCAGCCCCAGCATTTT
TRBV11-2	TRBJ2-5	TRBD2	-	CASSRLAGASSETQYF	TGTGCCAGCAGCCGACTAGCGGGAGCTAGCTCAGAGACCCAGTACTTC
TRBV2	TRBJ2-1	-	-	CASNGDYNEQFF	TGTGCCAGCAACGGGGATTACAATGAGCAGTTCTTC
TRBV5-1	TRBJ1-2	-	-	CASSIGTTKGGYTF	TGCGCCAGCAGCATCGGTACAACCAAGGGAGGCTACACCTTC
TRBV10-1	TRBJ2-7	-	-	CASSEGQGNEQYF	TGCGCCAGCAGTGAGGGGCAGGGTAACGAGCAGTACTTC
TRBV25-1	TRBJ1-6	-	-	CASSVIANSPLHF	TGTGCCAGCAGTGTAATTGCTAATTCACCCCTCCACTTT
TRBV5-1	TRBJ2-4	TRBD1	-	CASSLITGGVAAKNIQYF	TGCGCCAGCAGCTTGATTACAGGGGGTGTTGCAGCCAAAAACATTCAGTACTTC
TRBV12-5	TRBJ1-2	-	-	CASGLVLAYGYTF	TGTGCTAGTGGTTTGGTCCTAGCCTATGGCTACACCTTC
TRBV6-5	TRBJ2-2	-	-	CASSYGGRWTGELFF	TGTGCCAGCAGTTACGGGGGGAGATGGACCGGGGAGCTGTTTTTT
TRBV5-1	TRBJ2-2	-	-	CASSSQGIAGELFF	TGCGCCAGCAGCTCACAGGGAATCGCCGGGGAGCTGTTTTTT
TRBV27	TRBJ1-5	-	-	CASSLSRERNQPQHF	TGTGCCAGCAGTTTAAGCAGGGAACGCAATCAGCCCCAGCATTTT
TRBV18	TRBJ2-5	-	-	CASSPMAGQETQYF	TGTGCCAGCTCACCAATGGCAGGACAAGAGACCCAGTACTTC
TRBV7-9	TRBJ2-1	TRBD2	-	CASSFVMSSREVFYEQFF	TGTGCCAGCAGCTTTGTGATGTCCTCGCGGGAGGTTTTCTATGAGCAGTTCTTC
TRBV28	TRBJ2-3	-	-	CASSLGGKSTDTQYF	TGTGCCAGCAGTTTGGGCGGGAAGAGCACAGATACGCAGTATTTT
TRBV4-1	TRBJ2-1	TRBD2	-	CASSLGNTSPGGGEQFF	TGCGCCAGCAGCTTGGGCAATACTAGCCCCGGCGGGGGAGAGCAGTTCTTC
TRBV5-1	TRBJ2-2	-	-	CASSWGGQSNTGELFF	TGCGCCAGCAGCTGGGGGGGACAGTCGAACACCGGGGAGCTGTTTTTT
TRBV12-3/TRBV12-4	TRBJ1-1	-	-	CASTARTEAFF	TGTGCCAGCACAGCCAGAACTGAAGCTTTCTTT
TRBV7-2	TRBJ1-5	-	-	CASSLGQGVSQPQHF	TGTGCCAGCAGCTTAGGGCAGGGTGTAAGTCAGCCCCAGCATTTT
TRBV5-8	TRBJ2-3	-	-	CASRKMGSDTQYF	TGTGCCAGCAGAAAAATGGGCTCTGATACGCAGTATTTT
TRBV9	TRBJ2-6	TRBD1	-	CASSVATGTGGMSGANVLTF	TGTGCCAGCAGCGTAGCTACGGGGACAGGGGGGATGTCTGGGGCCAACGTCCTGACTTTC
TRBV6-5	TRBJ1-4	-	-	CASSPSGEGEKLFF	TGTGCCAGCAGCCCCTCAGGGGAGGGCGAAAAACTGTTTTTT
TRBV5-4	TRBJ1-1	-	-	CASSGQGLTEAFF	TGTGCCAGCAGCGGGCAGGGACTCACTGAAGCTTTCTTT
TRBV28	TRBJ2-2	-	-	CASSNRAGELFF	TGTGCCAGCAGTAACAGGGCCGGGGAGCTGTTTTTT
TRBV15	TRBJ2-7	TRBD1	-	CATSRDLGQGTGGSYGQYF	TGTGCCACCAGCAGAGATTTGGGACAGGGGACGGGAGGCTCCTACGGGCAGTACTTC
TRBV7-8	TRBJ2-3	-	-	CASSRETSTDTQYF	TGTGCCAGCAGCCGCGAGACTAGCACAGATACGCAGTATTTT
TRBV6-1	TRBJ2-3	TRBD2	once	CASSEALQLAGDTQYF	TGTGCCAGCAGTGAAGCGCTTCAATTAGCGGGAGATACGCAGTATTTT
TRBV2	TRBJ2-7	-	once	CASSFPIGVMYEQYF	TGTGCCAGCAGTTTCCCCATTGGGGTGATGTACGAGCAGTACTTC
TRBV9	TRBJ2-7	-	-	CASSVGGGAANYEQYF	TGTGCCAGCAGCGTAGGAGGAGGGGCGGCCAACTACGAGCAGTACTTC
TRBV28	TRBJ2-1	TRBD2	-	CASSFFLAGGPGYNEQFF	TGTGCCAGCAGTTTCTTTCTAGCGGGAGGGCCGGGGTACAATGAGCAGTTCTTC
TRBV7-6	TRBJ2-2	-	-	CASSLVSYTGELFF	TGTGCCAGCAGCTTAGTTTCTTACACCGGGGAGCTGTTTTTT
TRBV9	TRBJ1-5	TRBD1	-	CASSPAGTGGKPQHF	TGTGCCAGCAGCCCCGCAGGGACAGGGGGCAAGCCCCAGCATTTT